This T cell receptor beta chain was recovered during a study of blood T cell repertoires in COVID-19. Overall study: Specimens from acute and convalescent COVID-19 originated in the United States, Italy and Spain. Sources were T cells, B-cell-depleted T cells, or PBMCs; the material itself was cDNA or gDNA.

In the source study's methods: For nucleated cells, counts were estimated from reference gene primer amplification. Sequencing used immunoSEQ multiplex PCR; TCRdb keeps in-frame clones, though not all of them. Clone size and the V and J calls come from that table; the DNA yielded D and trimming. This table has about half a million clones, approximately 83% appearing once. The J segment lost 5 bases and the V segment lost 7 bases, leaving 3 bases of the junction unmatched. CDR3 length: 13 amino acids. Germline values: CDR1 MNHEY, CDR2 SVGAGI. The sequenced material came from peripheral blood. The chain is built from TRBV6-5 and TRBJ2-2; 8 bases match TRBD2. This clonotype originated in a human donor in a cohort sampled during active COVID-19. The CDR3 sequence is CASNLAGTGELFF. The CDR3 DNA follows: TGTGCCAGCAACTTAGCGGGGACCGGGGAGCTGTTTTTT.